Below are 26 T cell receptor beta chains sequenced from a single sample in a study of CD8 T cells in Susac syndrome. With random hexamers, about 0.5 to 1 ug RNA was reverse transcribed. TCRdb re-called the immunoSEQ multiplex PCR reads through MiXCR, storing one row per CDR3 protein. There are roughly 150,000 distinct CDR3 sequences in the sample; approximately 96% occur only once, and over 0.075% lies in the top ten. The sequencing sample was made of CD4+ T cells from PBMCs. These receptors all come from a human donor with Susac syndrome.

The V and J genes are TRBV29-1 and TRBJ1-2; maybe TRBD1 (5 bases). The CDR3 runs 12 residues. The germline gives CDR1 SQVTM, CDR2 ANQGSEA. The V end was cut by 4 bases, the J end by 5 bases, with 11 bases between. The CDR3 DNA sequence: TGCAGCGTTGCGGCAGGGCAATATGGCTACACCTTC. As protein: CSVAAGQYGYTF.

CDR3 residues: CASSAYSGPQETQYF. The CDR3 nucleotides are TGCGCCAGCAGCGCCTACTCCGGACCGCAAGAGACCCAGTACTTC. The chain carries TRBV5-1 and TRBJ2-5; D is unresolved. CDR3 length: 15 amino acids. Germline V lookup: CDR1 SGHRS, CDR2 YFSETQ. V gave up 4 bases and J gave up 2 bases, with 15 bases separating them. Full variable domain (remainder filled in from reference TRBV5-1 and TRBJ2-5): KAGVTQTPRYLIKTRGQQVTLSCSPISGHRSVSWYQQTPGQGLQFLFEYFSETQRNKGNFPGRFSGRQFSNSRSEMNVSTLELGDSALYLCASSAYSGPQETQYFGPGTRLLVL.

This chain's CDR3 is CATGLNYGYTF. The CDR3 DNA reads as TGTGCCACCGGACTGAACTATGGCTACACCTTC. The chain carries TRBV12-3 or TRBV12-4 and TRBJ1-2; D is uncertain. Trimming left V 10 bases short and J 2 bases short, with 8 bases between. The length of the CDR3 is 11 residues.

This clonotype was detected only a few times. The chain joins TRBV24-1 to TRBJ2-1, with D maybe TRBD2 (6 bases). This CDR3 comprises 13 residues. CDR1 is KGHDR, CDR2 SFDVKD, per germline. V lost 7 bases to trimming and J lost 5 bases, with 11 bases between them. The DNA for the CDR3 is TGTGCCACCAGCAGGGACTTAAACAATGAGCAGTTCTTC. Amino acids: CATSRDLNNEQFF.

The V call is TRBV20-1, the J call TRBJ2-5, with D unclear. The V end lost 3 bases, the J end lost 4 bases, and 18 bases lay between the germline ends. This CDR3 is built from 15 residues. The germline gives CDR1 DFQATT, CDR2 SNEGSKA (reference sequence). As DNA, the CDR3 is TGCAGTGCTAGTCCCCTAGTCGGCATCGGAGAGACCCAGTACTTC. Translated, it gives CSASPLVGIGETQYF.

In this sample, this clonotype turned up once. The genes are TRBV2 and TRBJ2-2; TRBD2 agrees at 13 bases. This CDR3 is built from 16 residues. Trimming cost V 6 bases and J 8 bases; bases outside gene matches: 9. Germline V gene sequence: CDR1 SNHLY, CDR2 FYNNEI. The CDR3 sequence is CASRTPVTSGRGELFF. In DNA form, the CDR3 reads TGTGCCAGCAGAACCCCGGTGACTAGCGGGAGGGGGGAGCTGTTTTTT.

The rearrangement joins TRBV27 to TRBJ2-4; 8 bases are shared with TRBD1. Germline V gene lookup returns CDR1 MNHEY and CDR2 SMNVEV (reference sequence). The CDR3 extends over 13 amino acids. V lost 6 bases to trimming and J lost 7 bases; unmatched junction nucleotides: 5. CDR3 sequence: CASRSTGGNIQYF. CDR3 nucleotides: TGTGCCAGCAGGAGCACAGGGGGGAACATTCAGTACTTC.

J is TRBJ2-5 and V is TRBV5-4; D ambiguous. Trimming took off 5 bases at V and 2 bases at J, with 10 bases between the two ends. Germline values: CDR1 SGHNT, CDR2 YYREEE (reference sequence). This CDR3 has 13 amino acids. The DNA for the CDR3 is TGTGCCAGCAGGTCCGGCCAGCAAGAGACCCAGTACTTC. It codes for CASRSGQQETQYF.

The CDR3 sequence is CASSSAASNQPQHF. Here the CDR3 DNA reads TGTGCCAGCAGCTCCGCAGCTAGCAATCAGCCCCAGCATTTT. J is TRBJ1-5 and V is TRBV7-9; D uncertain. The CDR3 sequence is 14 residues long. Germline CDR1 is SEHNR and CDR2 is FQNEAQ (reference sequence). The germline V and J ends were trimmed by 4 bases and 0 bases, with 7 bases remaining between them. Together with reference TRBV7-9 and TRBJ1-5, the CDR3 gives the full variable domain: DTGVSQNPRHKITKRGQNVTFRCDPISEHNRLYWYRQTLGQGPEFLTYFQNEAQLEKSRLLSDRFSAERPKGSFSTLEIQRTEQGDSAMYLCASSSAASNQPQHFGDGTRLSIL.

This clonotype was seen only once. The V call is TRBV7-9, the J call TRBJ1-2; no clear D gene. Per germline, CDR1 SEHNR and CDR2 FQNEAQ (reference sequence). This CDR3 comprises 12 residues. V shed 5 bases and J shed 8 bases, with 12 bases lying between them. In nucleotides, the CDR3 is TGTGCCAGCAGCCCCGGGGTTGGAGGCTACACCTTC. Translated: CASSPGVGGYTF.

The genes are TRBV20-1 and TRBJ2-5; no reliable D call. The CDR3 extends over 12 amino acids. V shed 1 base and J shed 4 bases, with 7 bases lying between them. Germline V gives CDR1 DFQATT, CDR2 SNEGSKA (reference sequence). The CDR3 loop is CSARGPAETQYF. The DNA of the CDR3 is TGCAGTGCTAGAGGGCCAGCAGAGACCCAGTACTTC.

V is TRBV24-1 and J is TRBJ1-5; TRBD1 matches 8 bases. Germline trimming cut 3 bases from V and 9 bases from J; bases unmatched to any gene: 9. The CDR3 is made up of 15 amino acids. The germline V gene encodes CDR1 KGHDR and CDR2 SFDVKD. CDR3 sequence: CATSDPGTGEGPQHF. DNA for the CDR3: TGTGCCACCAGTGATCCAGGGACAGGCGAGGGGCCCCAGCATTTT.

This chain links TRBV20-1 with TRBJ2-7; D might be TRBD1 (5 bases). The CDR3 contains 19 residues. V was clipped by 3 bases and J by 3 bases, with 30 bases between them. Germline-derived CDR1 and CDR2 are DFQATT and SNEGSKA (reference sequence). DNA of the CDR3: TGCAGTGCTAGCAAACCTTACCAGTATGTCGGACAATTGGACTACGAGCAGTACTTC. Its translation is CSASKPYQYVGQLDYEQYF.

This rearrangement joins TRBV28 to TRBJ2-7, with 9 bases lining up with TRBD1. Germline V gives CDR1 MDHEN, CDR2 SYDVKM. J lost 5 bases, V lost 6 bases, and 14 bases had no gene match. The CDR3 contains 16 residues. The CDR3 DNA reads TGTGCCAGCAGATCACCGACCGGGACAGGGTGGCACGAGCAGTACTTC. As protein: CASRSPTGTGWHEQYF.

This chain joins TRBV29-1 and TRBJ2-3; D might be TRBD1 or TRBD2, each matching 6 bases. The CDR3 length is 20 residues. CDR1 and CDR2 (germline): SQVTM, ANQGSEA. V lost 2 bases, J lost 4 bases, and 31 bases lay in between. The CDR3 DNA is TGCAGCGTTGAAAGGCCCTTAGGTAAAGGGGGACTTCTGAGTGCAGATACGCAGTATTTT. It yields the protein CSVERPLGKGGLLSADTQYF.

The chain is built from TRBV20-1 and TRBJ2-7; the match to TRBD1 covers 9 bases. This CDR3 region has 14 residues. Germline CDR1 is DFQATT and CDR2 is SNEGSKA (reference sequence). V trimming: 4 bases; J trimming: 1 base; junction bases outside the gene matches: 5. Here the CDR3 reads CSATGTGKSYEQYF. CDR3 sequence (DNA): TGCAGTGCTACCGGGACAGGGAAGTCCTACGAGCAGTACTTC.

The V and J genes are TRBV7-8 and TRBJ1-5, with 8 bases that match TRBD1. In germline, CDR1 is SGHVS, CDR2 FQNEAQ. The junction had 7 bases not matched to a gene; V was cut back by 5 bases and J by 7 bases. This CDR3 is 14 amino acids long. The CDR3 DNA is TGTGCCAGCAGCAATCCAGGGGGCCGGCAGCCCCAGCATTTT. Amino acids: CASSNPGGRQPQHF.

The CDR3 loop reads CASSPRTGLAYEQYF. The CDR3 nucleotides read TGTGCCAGCAGTCCAAGGACAGGATTAGCCTACGAGCAGTACTTC. The gene calls are TRBV27 and TRBJ2-7, with 7 bases that match TRBD1. The germline CDR1 and CDR2 sequences are MNHEY and SMNVEV (reference sequence). The CDR3 contains 15 residues. V was pared by 5 bases and J by 2 bases, with 9 bases of the junction left unmatched.

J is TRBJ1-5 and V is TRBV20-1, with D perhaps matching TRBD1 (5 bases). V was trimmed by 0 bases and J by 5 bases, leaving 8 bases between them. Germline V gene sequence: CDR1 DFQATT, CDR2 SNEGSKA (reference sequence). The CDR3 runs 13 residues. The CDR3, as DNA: TGCAGTGCTAGAGATGGGGGACATCAGCCCCAGCATTTT. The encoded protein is CSARDGGHQPQHF.

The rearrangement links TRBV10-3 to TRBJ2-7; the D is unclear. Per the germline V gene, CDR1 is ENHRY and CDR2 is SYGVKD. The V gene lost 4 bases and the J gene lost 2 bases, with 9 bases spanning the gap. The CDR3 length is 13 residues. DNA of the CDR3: TGTGCCATCAGTGGGTACAGTACCTACGAGCAGTACTTC. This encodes CAISGYSTYEQYF.

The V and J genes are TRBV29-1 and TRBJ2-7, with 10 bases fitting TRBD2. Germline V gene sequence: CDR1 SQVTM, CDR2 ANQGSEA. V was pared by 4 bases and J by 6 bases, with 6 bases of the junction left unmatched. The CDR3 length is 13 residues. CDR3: CSVVPAGGSEQYF. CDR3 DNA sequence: TGCAGCGTTGTACCAGCGGGAGGGTCCGAGCAGTACTTC.

The CDR3 nucleotides read TGTGCCAGCAGTTACAGGAACACTGAAGCTTTCTTT. This translates into CASSYRNTEAFF. The V and J genes are TRBV6-5 and TRBJ1-1, with unresolved D. CDR3 size: 12 residues. V lost 2 bases and J lost 1, with 2 bases in between. Looked up from germline, CDR1 is MNHEY and CDR2 is SVGAGI.

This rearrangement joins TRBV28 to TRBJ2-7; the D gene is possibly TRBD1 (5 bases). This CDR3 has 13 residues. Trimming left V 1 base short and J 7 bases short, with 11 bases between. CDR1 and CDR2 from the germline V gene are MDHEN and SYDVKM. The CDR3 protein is CASSLSGQGEQYF. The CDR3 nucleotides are TGTGCCAGCAGTTTATCTGGGCAGGGTGAGCAGTACTTC.

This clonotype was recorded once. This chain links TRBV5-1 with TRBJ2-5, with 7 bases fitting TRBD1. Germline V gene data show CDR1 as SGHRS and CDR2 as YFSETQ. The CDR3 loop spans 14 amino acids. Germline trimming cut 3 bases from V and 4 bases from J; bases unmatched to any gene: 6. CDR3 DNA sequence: TGCGCCAGCAGCTCCGGGACAGCAGGAGAGACCCAGTACTTC. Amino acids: CASSSGTAGETQYF.

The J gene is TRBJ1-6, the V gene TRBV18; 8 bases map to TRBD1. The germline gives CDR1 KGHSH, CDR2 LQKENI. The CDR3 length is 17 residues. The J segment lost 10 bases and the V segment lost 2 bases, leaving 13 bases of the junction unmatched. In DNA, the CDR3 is TGTGCCAGCTCACCAACCGCAGCCCAGGGGGCAGACTCACCCCTCCACTTT. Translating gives CASSPTAAQGADSPLHF. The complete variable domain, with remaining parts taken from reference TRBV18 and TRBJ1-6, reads NAGVMQNPRHLVRRRGQEARLRCSPMKGHSHVYWYRQLPEEGLKFMVYLQKENIIDESGMPKERFSAEFPKEGPSILRIQQVVRGDSAAYFCASSPTAAQGADSPLHFGNGTRLTVT.

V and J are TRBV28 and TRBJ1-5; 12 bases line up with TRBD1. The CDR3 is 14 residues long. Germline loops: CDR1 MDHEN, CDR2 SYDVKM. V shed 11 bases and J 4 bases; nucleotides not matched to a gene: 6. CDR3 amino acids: CADGTGGGNQPQHF. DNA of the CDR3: TGTGCCGACGGGACAGGGGGCGGAAATCAGCCCCAGCATTTT.